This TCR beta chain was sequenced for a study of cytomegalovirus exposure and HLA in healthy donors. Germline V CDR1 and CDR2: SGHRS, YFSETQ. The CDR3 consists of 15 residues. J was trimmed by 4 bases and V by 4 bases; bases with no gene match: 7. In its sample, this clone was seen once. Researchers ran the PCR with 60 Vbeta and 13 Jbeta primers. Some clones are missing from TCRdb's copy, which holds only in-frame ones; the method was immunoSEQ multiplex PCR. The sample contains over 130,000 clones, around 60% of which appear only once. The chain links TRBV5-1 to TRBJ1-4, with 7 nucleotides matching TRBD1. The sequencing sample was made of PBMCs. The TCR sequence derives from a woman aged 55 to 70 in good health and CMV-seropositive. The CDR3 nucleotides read TGCGCCAGCAGCGAAGGGACAGTCGATAATGAAAAACTGTTTTTT. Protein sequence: CASSEGTVDNEKLFF.